These T cell receptor beta chains were read from a single sample in a study of monozygotic twins with inflammatory bowel disease. TCRdb reprocessed the 5' RACE reads and keeps a single row for each CDR3 protein, giving no DNA. In total, the table holds about 380,000 distinct CDR3 sequences. The specimen was blood. These receptor sequences come from a human donor with ulcerative colitis or Crohn's disease, or a healthy co-twin of an affected twin (not recorded which). CDR3s include the opening cysteine and the closing phenylalanine or tryptophan.

CDR3aa	v_gene	j_gene
CASKEAGGEETQYF	TRBV5-1	TRBJ2-5
CASRRNRGFEAFF	TRBV3-1	TRBJ1-1
CASSQSGHISNQPQHF	TRBV27	TRBJ1-5
CASSPGWLAGGAYEQYF	TRBV7-2	TRBJ2-7
CASSQVEGNQPQHF	TRBV4-3	TRBJ1-5
CASSKDRGSYEQYF	TRBV21-1	TRBJ2-7
CASSHRDRDYEQYF	TRBV11-3	TRBJ2-7
CASSLSGRNTEAFF	TRBV7-3	TRBJ1-1
CATSRRQGYEQYF	TRBV15	TRBJ2-7
CASWTDLTGELFF	TRBV5-1	TRBJ2-2
CSVRGQGSSPLHF	TRBV29-1	TRBJ1-6
CSARARSEQYF	TRBV20-1	TRBJ2-7
CSAQVRRVDEQFF	TRBV20-1	TRBJ2-1
CASSLGDRQNTEAFF	TRBV5-1	TRBJ1-1
CASSPPARFVGGYTF	TRBV18	TRBJ1-2
CSADRDRSSYEQYF	TRBV20-1	TRBJ2-7
CASSFGTGNYNEQFF	TRBV6-5	TRBJ2-1
CSVSGSGFDEQYF	TRBV29-1	TRBJ2-7
CSARTGTGINNEQFF	TRBV20-1	TRBJ2-1
CSARDPSGGAVYNEQFF	TRBV20-1	TRBJ2-1
CASSAGTGYGEQYF	TRBV7-2	TRBJ2-7
CATSSASGGNNQPQHF	TRBV15	TRBJ1-5
CASSQTAAGNYGYTF	TRBV3-1	TRBJ1-2
CASSRSGQLNEQYF	TRBV7-3	TRBJ2-7
CSVAWGSGNQPQHF	TRBV29-1	TRBJ1-5
CASSSQGDQPQHF	TRBV7-2	TRBJ1-5
CASSLTGTVWYEQYF	TRBV7-2	TRBJ2-7
CASETASTDTQYF	TRBV18	TRBJ2-3
CASSSGQHNNEQFF	TRBV5-1	TRBJ2-1
CSASVETVGELFF	TRBV20-1	TRBJ2-2
CSVGREGPGNTIYF	TRBV29-1	TRBJ1-3
CASSQDEGAYQETQYF	TRBV4-2	TRBJ2-5
CASSPWRRGGGQPQHF	TRBV3-1	TRBJ1-5
CASSRSGPMVGMLFF	TRBV3-1	TRBJ1-4
CASSQSSYNEQFF	TRBV18	TRBJ2-1
CASSSDRDDFLPEAFF	TRBV5-4	TRBJ1-1
CASSYQTGPTYEQYF	TRBV7-9	TRBJ2-7
CSVESGGETQYF	TRBV29-1	TRBJ2-5
CASSQAIGNQPQHF	TRBV3-1	TRBJ1-5
CASSLREGHYNEQFF	TRBV4-2	TRBJ2-1
CASSRRGITGELFF	TRBV6-1	TRBJ2-2
CASSLSGYQPQHF	TRBV7-2	TRBJ1-5
CASSLGLGATGNTGELFF	TRBV5-4	TRBJ2-2
CASSLAIKATGADTQYF	TRBV5-1	TRBJ2-3
CASSDWGANYGYTF	TRBV25-1	TRBJ1-2
CASSYSPGALGYEQYF	TRBV6-5	TRBJ2-7
CASSLGSLAGGRQETQYF	TRBV11-2	TRBJ2-5
CASSHDGQNQETQYF	TRBV7-9	TRBJ2-5
CASGGGQGFTGELFF	TRBV4-3	TRBJ2-2
CASSPYSLQETQYF	TRBV7-6	TRBJ2-5
CASGRDTQETQYF	TRBV5-1	TRBJ2-5
CASSLLPGVLEYSGNTIYF	TRBV11-2	TRBJ1-3
CVSSFPAGAGNEQFF	TRBV9	TRBJ2-1
CASSLDPVPLQETQYF	TRBV5-1	TRBJ2-5
CSAQGARWGDEQYF	TRBV20-1	TRBJ2-7
CAISPDGTTDTQYF	TRBV10-3	TRBJ2-3
CASSQDWNTGELFF	TRBV4-2	TRBJ2-2